This is a list of T cell receptor beta chains from one sample in a study of T cells after yellow fever vaccination. TCRdb independently ran MiXCR on the 5' RACE reads; one entry per CDR3 protein. The table records hundreds of thousands of distinct CDR3 sequences, about 19% of them present only once. The sequencing here drew on PBMCs, taken before the yellow fever booster vaccination. These receptor sequences come from a young man who received the YFV17D yellow fever vaccine. Both conserved end residues are part of each CDR3. Each record gives: V gene, D gene, J gene, clone size, CDR3 DNA, CDR3 protein. The D gene is left open where the match is weak. Clone size is given for some rows only: seen once, a few or many times, or a class if the clone is expanded.

v_call: TRBV11-2; d_call: NA; j_call: TRBJ2-3; clone_size: few; cdr3_nt: TGTGCCAGCAGCTTAGGCTTGGGGCTCCGTAGCACAGATACGCAGTATTTT; cdr3_aa: CASSLGLGLRSTDTQYF
v_call: TRBV10-1; d_call: TRBD2; j_call: TRBJ2-7; clone_size: NA; cdr3_nt: TGCGCCAGCAGCGGAGGGACTAGCGGGGGGCCATTCTACGAGCAGTACTTC; cdr3_aa: CASSGGTSGGPFYEQYF
v_call: TRBV24-1; d_call: NA; j_call: TRBJ2-1; clone_size: NA; cdr3_nt: TGTGCCACCAGTGATCCCGTCCGGGGAGACAACAATGAGCAGTTCTTC; cdr3_aa: CATSDPVRGDNNEQFF
v_call: TRBV6-5; d_call: NA; j_call: TRBJ2-7; clone_size: few; cdr3_nt: TGTGCCAGCAGTTACTCCCGACAGATAACCGAGCAGTACTTC; cdr3_aa: CASSYSRQITEQYF
v_call: TRBV20-1; d_call: TRBD2; j_call: TRBJ2-3; clone_size: many; cdr3_nt: TGCAGTGCCGAGACTAGCGGTACAGATACGCAGTATTTT; cdr3_aa: CSAETSGTDTQYF
v_call: TRBV4-3; d_call: NA; j_call: TRBJ2-7; clone_size: NA; cdr3_nt: TGCGCCAGCAGCCATCGCCGGGAGCAGGGGTACGAGCAGTACTTC; cdr3_aa: CASSHRREQGYEQYF
v_call: TRBV20-1; d_call: NA; j_call: TRBJ2-7; clone_size: few; cdr3_nt: TGCAGTGTTCGGGCGGGGCCTTACGAGCAGTACTTC; cdr3_aa: CSVRAGPYEQYF
v_call: TRBV2; d_call: TRBD1; j_call: TRBJ1-4; clone_size: NA; cdr3_nt: TGTGCCCTCGAAAACTGGAGCGGGACAGGACGGATAGAACTGTTTTTT; cdr3_aa: CALENWSGTGRIELFF
v_call: TRBV5-1; d_call: NA; j_call: TRBJ2-5; clone_size: few; cdr3_nt: TGCGCCAGCAGCCCTGCAGGACGTAAAGAGACCCAGTACTTC; cdr3_aa: CASSPAGRKETQYF
v_call: TRBV6-5; d_call: NA; j_call: TRBJ1-2; clone_size: once; cdr3_nt: TGTGCCAGCAGTGGAGCGGCGGGGGGCTACACCTTC; cdr3_aa: CASSGAAGGYTF
v_call: TRBV3-1; d_call: NA; j_call: TRBJ1-1; clone_size: NA; cdr3_nt: TGTGCCAGCAGCCAAGGGTATAACACTGAAGCTTTCTTT; cdr3_aa: CASSQGYNTEAFF
v_call: TRBV12-5; d_call: NA; j_call: TRBJ2-1; clone_size: few; cdr3_nt: TGTGCTAGTGGTTTGAAGGTGACGACAAGGTATGAGCAGTTCTTC; cdr3_aa: CASGLKVTTRYEQFF
v_call: TRBV7-6; d_call: TRBD2; j_call: TRBJ2-1; clone_size: many; cdr3_nt: TGTGCCATCTGGGACCCAGCGGGAAATGAGCAGTTCTTC; cdr3_aa: CAIWDPAGNEQFF
v_call: TRBV6-2/TRBV6-3; d_call: NA; j_call: TRBJ2-2; clone_size: few; cdr3_nt: TGTGCCAGCAGTTACCCGTACGGGAACACCGGGGAGCTGTTTTTT; cdr3_aa: CASSYPYGNTGELFF
v_call: TRBV12-3/TRBV12-4; d_call: NA; j_call: TRBJ1-1; clone_size: few; cdr3_nt: TGTGCCAGCAGCGCTACTAGGGGTGTTGAAGCTTTCTTT; cdr3_aa: CASSATRGVEAFF
v_call: TRBV20-1; d_call: NA; j_call: TRBJ1-2; clone_size: few; cdr3_nt: TGCAGTGCTAGAGATGGTGGCAGCCCTAACTATGGCTACACCTTC; cdr3_aa: CSARDGGSPNYGYTF
v_call: TRBV27; d_call: NA; j_call: TRBJ1-1; clone_size: NA; cdr3_nt: TGTGCCAGCAGTTTATCTCCGGTGAACACTGAAGCTTTCTTT; cdr3_aa: CASSLSPVNTEAFF
v_call: TRBV5-1; d_call: NA; j_call: TRBJ1-5; clone_size: few; cdr3_nt: TGCGCCAGCAGCTTGGCACCCAGGGAGCCCCAGCATTTT; cdr3_aa: CASSLAPREPQHF
v_call: TRBV5-1; d_call: NA; j_call: TRBJ1-2; clone_size: few; cdr3_nt: TGCGCCAGCAGCACCGGACGGATACTGGGAGTGCGTGGCTACACCTTC; cdr3_aa: CASSTGRILGVRGYTF
v_call: TRBV7-9; d_call: TRBD2; j_call: TRBJ2-7; clone_size: few; cdr3_nt: TGTGCCAGCAGCTTAGTAGCGGGGGTACCCTACGAGCAGTACTTC; cdr3_aa: CASSLVAGVPYEQYF
v_call: TRBV6-5; d_call: NA; j_call: TRBJ1-1; clone_size: many; cdr3_nt: TGTGCCAGCAGTTACTCGACAGGGAACACTGAAGCTTTCTTT; cdr3_aa: CASSYSTGNTEAFF
v_call: TRBV7-3; d_call: NA; j_call: TRBJ2-1; clone_size: NA; cdr3_nt: TGTGCCAGCAGCTCACCTGGTAGCGGAGACAATGAGCAGTTCTTC; cdr3_aa: CASSSPGSGDNEQFF
v_call: TRBV10-3; d_call: NA; j_call: TRBJ1-6; clone_size: NA; cdr3_nt: TGTGCCATCAGCTCACCAACAGGGACCCAATATTCACCCCTCCACTTT; cdr3_aa: CAISSPTGTQYSPLHF
v_call: TRBV12-3/TRBV12-4; d_call: TRBD2; j_call: TRBJ2-1; clone_size: NA; cdr3_nt: TGTGCCAGCAGAACCGGGACTAGCGCATACAATGAGCAGTTCTTC; cdr3_aa: CASRTGTSAYNEQFF
v_call: TRBV10-3; d_call: TRBD1; j_call: TRBJ2-2; clone_size: few; cdr3_nt: TGTGCCAGCCTGGGACAGGGTGGCACCGGGGAGCTGTTTTTT; cdr3_aa: CASLGQGGTGELFF
v_call: TRBV5-1; d_call: TRBD1; j_call: TRBJ1-2; clone_size: NA; cdr3_nt: TGCGCCAGCAGCTTTGCAGGGGGCCTCTATGGCTACACCTTC; cdr3_aa: CASSFAGGLYGYTF
v_call: TRBV7-2; d_call: NA; j_call: TRBJ2-3; clone_size: NA; cdr3_nt: TGTGCCAGCAGCGTAGGACTGCGCCCAGATACGCAGTATTTT; cdr3_aa: CASSVGLRPDTQYF
v_call: TRBV29-1; d_call: TRBD2; j_call: TRBJ2-1; clone_size: few; cdr3_nt: TGCAGCGTTGAGGGACTAGTGTACAATGAGCAGTTCTTC; cdr3_aa: CSVEGLVYNEQFF
v_call: TRBV6-6; d_call: NA; j_call: TRBJ2-4; clone_size: NA; cdr3_nt: TGTGCCAGCAGTTTTACAGACGGGCGGCTTGACCTAGCCAAAAACATTCAGTACTTC; cdr3_aa: CASSFTDGRLDLAKNIQYF
v_call: TRBV6-5; d_call: NA; j_call: TRBJ1-2; clone_size: few; cdr3_nt: TGTGCCAGCAGCTCAACTAAGGGAATCTATGGCTACACCTTC; cdr3_aa: CASSSTKGIYGYTF
v_call: TRBV5-1; d_call: NA; j_call: TRBJ2-2; clone_size: NA; cdr3_nt: TGCGCCAGCAGCTTTAGACTGACAGGGAACACCGGGGAGCTGTTTTTT; cdr3_aa: CASSFRLTGNTGELFF
v_call: TRBV18; d_call: TRBD1; j_call: TRBJ1-2; clone_size: NA; cdr3_nt: TGTGCCAGCTCACCGTCTATGGCAGGGGGGGACTATGGCTACACCTTC; cdr3_aa: CASSPSMAGGDYGYTF
v_call: TRBV12-3/TRBV12-4; d_call: NA; j_call: TRBJ1-5; clone_size: few; cdr3_nt: TGTGCCAGCAGTTTCAAGGGCCCTCCGCCCCAGCATTTT; cdr3_aa: CASSFKGPPPQHF
v_call: TRBV20-1; d_call: TRBD1; j_call: TRBJ2-7; clone_size: NA; cdr3_nt: TGCAGTGCTCGTCTACAGGGGGCGCGTTACGAGCAGTACTTC; cdr3_aa: CSARLQGARYEQYF
v_call: TRBV7-3; d_call: TRBD1; j_call: TRBJ2-3; clone_size: few; cdr3_nt: TGTGCCAGCAGCTTATCCGGGACAGTGGGCACAGATACGCAGTATTTT; cdr3_aa: CASSLSGTVGTDTQYF
v_call: TRBV20-1; d_call: NA; j_call: TRBJ1-1; clone_size: NA; cdr3_nt: TGCAGTAGGCAGGGGAACACTGAAGCTTTCTTT; cdr3_aa: CSRQGNTEAFF
v_call: TRBV7-9; d_call: NA; j_call: TRBJ1-2; clone_size: NA; cdr3_nt: TGTGCCAGCAGCACGGGACCGCTGAACACCTTC; cdr3_aa: CASSTGPLNTF
v_call: TRBV7-8; d_call: TRBD2; j_call: TRBJ2-5; clone_size: few; cdr3_nt: TGTGCCAGCAGACCGGGGGGACAGACCCAGTACTTC; cdr3_aa: CASRPGGQTQYF
v_call: TRBV7-3; d_call: NA; j_call: TRBJ2-1; clone_size: NA; cdr3_nt: TGTGCCAGCAGTCGTAGGAGGGGGGATCAGTTCTTC; cdr3_aa: CASSRRRGDQFF
v_call: TRBV6-6; d_call: NA; j_call: TRBJ2-7; clone_size: NA; cdr3_nt: TGTGCCAGCAGTTACTCGGCAGGGTCCCCCTACGAGCAGTACTTC; cdr3_aa: CASSYSAGSPYEQYF
v_call: TRBV10-3; d_call: NA; j_call: TRBJ1-2; clone_size: NA; cdr3_nt: TGTGCCATCAGGCTTCAGGGCAACTATGGCTACACCTTC; cdr3_aa: CAIRLQGNYGYTF
v_call: TRBV24-1; d_call: NA; j_call: TRBJ2-5; clone_size: few; cdr3_nt: TGTGCCACCAGTGCACGAGGTGTCGGACACGGAGAAGAGACCCAGTACTTC; cdr3_aa: CATSARGVGHGEETQYF
v_call: TRBV4-3; d_call: TRBD2; j_call: TRBJ2-1; clone_size: NA; cdr3_nt: TGCGCCAGCAGCCAAGTTACTAGCGGGGGTCTTGAGCAGTTCTTC; cdr3_aa: CASSQVTSGGLEQFF
v_call: TRBV14; d_call: TRBD2; j_call: TRBJ2-3; clone_size: NA; cdr3_nt: TGTGCCAGCAGCCATCCCGGGACTAACCCCACAGATACGCAGTATTTT; cdr3_aa: CASSHPGTNPTDTQYF
v_call: TRBV19; d_call: NA; j_call: TRBJ2-3; clone_size: NA; cdr3_nt: TGTGCCAGTAGTTACGGTTTTACTAGCACAGATACGCAGTATTTT; cdr3_aa: CASSYGFTSTDTQYF
v_call: TRBV6-5; d_call: TRBD1; j_call: TRBJ2-1; clone_size: few; cdr3_nt: TGTGCCAGCAGTTACGCCGGGACAGGGATCAATGAGCAGTTCTTC; cdr3_aa: CASSYAGTGINEQFF
v_call: TRBV4-3; d_call: NA; j_call: TRBJ1-1; clone_size: few; cdr3_nt: TGCGCCAGCAGCCAAGATCTGGGAAAGGGGACTGAAGCTTTCTTT; cdr3_aa: CASSQDLGKGTEAFF
v_call: TRBV5-4; d_call: NA; j_call: TRBJ2-4; clone_size: few; cdr3_nt: TGTGCCAGCAGCTTCGGGAGTACCAAAAACATTCAGTACTTC; cdr3_aa: CASSFGSTKNIQYF
v_call: TRBV10-3; d_call: TRBD2; j_call: TRBJ2-3; clone_size: NA; cdr3_nt: TGTGCCATCAGCCTCCGGGGTAGCGGGGATAGCACAGATACGCAGTATTTT; cdr3_aa: CAISLRGSGDSTDTQYF
v_call: TRBV29-1; d_call: NA; j_call: TRBJ1-5; clone_size: NA; cdr3_nt: TGCAGCGTTTCTACAGGGTTAAGGCAGCCCCAGCATTTT; cdr3_aa: CSVSTGLRQPQHF
v_call: TRBV20-1; d_call: TRBD1; j_call: TRBJ2-1; clone_size: few; cdr3_nt: TGCAGTGCCCGACAGGGTGGGTCGCAGGGTGAGCAGTTCTTC; cdr3_aa: CSARQGGSQGEQFF
v_call: TRBV7-9; d_call: NA; j_call: TRBJ1-6; clone_size: few; cdr3_nt: TGTGCCAGCACCCAGAGGTCACCCCTCCACTTT; cdr3_aa: CASTQRSPLHF